Reported below is one TCR beta chain. The repertoire was sequenced with immunoSEQ multiplex PCR; TCRdb's copy has only in-frame clones and lacks some. In the table there are roughly 180,000 clones, 81% of which are singletons. This sample stems from a study of blood T cell repertoires in COVID-19. Study information: T cells, B-cell-depleted T cells, or PBMCs provided the cDNA or gDNA that served as material.

Participants spanned ages about 18 to 95 years and resided in roughly 22 US areas. V was pared by 5 bases and J by 4 bases, with 11 bases of the junction left unmatched. Per germline, CDR1 LNHDA and CDR2 SQIVND (reference sequence). The CDR3 length is 16 residues. This sequence originates from a woman in her forties with acute COVID-19. The chain recombines TRBV19 with TRBJ1-2, with TRBD1 matching over 9 bases. Input material: PBMCs or T cells enriched from blood (not recorded which). Written as DNA, the CDR3 is TGTGCCAGTAGTCCCTCCGGGACAGGGATGATCTATGGCTACACCTTC. Residues: CASSPSGTGMIYGYTF.